The clone carrying this TCR beta chain was recorded only once. These data come from a study of T cell clones after liver transplantation. Looked up from germline, CDR1 is KGHSH and CDR2 is LQKENI. CDR3 size: 15 residues. J lost 0 bases, V lost 7 bases, and 6 bases had no gene match. Profiled with immunoSEQ multiplex PCR; TCRdb holds only in-frame clones, not every one. This table has more than 95,000 clones, more than 75% appearing once. Sequencing used CD4+ T cells from blood, obtained before liver transplant. This chain joins TRBV18 and TRBJ1-3, with 7 bases aligning to TRBD1. The clonotype originates from a human donor who received a liver transplant. This CDR3 reads CASFGQAISGNTIYF. The CDR3, as DNA: TGTGCCAGCTTCGGACAGGCAATCTCTGGAAACACCATATATTTT.